This TCR beta chain came from a study of blood T cells in healthy people across ages. A J-beta primer mix and a sample-barcoded 5' primer were used in a second PCR of roughly 6 to 12 cycles. MiXCR was run by TCRdb on the 5' RACE reads, yielding one entry per CDR3 protein. The sample includes 550,000 to 750,000 distinct CDR3 sequences, roughly 21% seen only once; the top ten take approximately 3.7%. Trimming took off 4 bases at V and 2 bases at J, with 16 bases between the two ends. Germline CDR1 reads DFQATT; CDR2 reads SNEGSKA (reference sequence). The length of the CDR3 is 15 residues. The donors, healthy Caucasians from Russia, were aged roughly 6 to 90. The study isolated at least 7 million PBMCs from each sample. Study results and caveats: The study found TCR beta diversity correlated strongly with naive T cell percentage. Nothing was known about donor CMV status, and this possibly confounded expanded clonotype changes.

This clonotype was detected a few times. Its antigen is still unknown. The chain recombines TRBV20-1 with TRBJ2-3; tentative D call: TRBD2 (6 bases). The sequenced sample consisted of blood. The receptor was derived from a man aged 70 or older in good health. The CDR3 here is CSATDSSDYTDTQYF. The CDR3 DNA reads as TGCAGTGCTACCGATTCTAGCGATTACACAGATACGCAGTATTTT.